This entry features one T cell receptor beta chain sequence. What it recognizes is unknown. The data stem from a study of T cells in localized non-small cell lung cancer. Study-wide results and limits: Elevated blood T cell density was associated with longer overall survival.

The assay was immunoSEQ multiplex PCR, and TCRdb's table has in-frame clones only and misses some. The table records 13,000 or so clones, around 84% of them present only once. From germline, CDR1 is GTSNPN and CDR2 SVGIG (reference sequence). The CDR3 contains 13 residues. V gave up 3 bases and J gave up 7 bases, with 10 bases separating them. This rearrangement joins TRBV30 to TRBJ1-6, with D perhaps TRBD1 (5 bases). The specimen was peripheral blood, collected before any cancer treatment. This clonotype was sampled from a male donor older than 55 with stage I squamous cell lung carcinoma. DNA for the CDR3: TGTGCCTGGAGCAGGGCAGACAATTCACCCCTCCACTTT. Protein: CAWSRADNSPLHF. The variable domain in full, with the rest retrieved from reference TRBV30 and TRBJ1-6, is SQTIHQWPATLVQPVGSPLSLECTVEGTSNPNLYWYRQAAGRGLQLLFYSVGIGQISSEVPQNLSASRPQDRQFILSSKKLLLSDSGFYLCAWSRADNSPLHFGNGTRLTVT.